A single sample gave rise to the 17 T cell receptor beta chains below, sequenced in a study of shared clonotypes between healthy human individuals. The repertoire was sequenced with immunoSEQ multiplex PCR; TCRdb's copy has only in-frame clones and lacks some. Of about 1.5 million clones in the sample, over 95% were seen once. Sequencing input: naive CD4+ T cells sorted from blood. Noted subset: CD45RA+ positively selected. These receptors originate from a man aged 25 to 40 in good health.

Points on this clone: Within the sample, other DNA sequences also encode this same CDR3. The gene calls are TRBV29-1 and TRBJ2-5, with a weak D call TRBD2 (5 bases). The CDR3 sequence is 12 residues long. Trimming stripped 4 bases from V and 2 bases from J, with 8 bases between. Germline CDR1 and CDR2: SQVTM and ANQGSEA. CDR3 region: CSVVGIQETQYF. In nucleotides, the CDR3 is TGCAGCGTTGTCGGGATACAAGAGACCCAGTACTTC.

This clone was seen only a few times. J is TRBJ1-1 and V is TRBV7-9, with unresolved D. The CDR3 length is 13 residues. Germline V gives CDR1 SEHNR, CDR2 FQNEAQ (reference sequence). Trimming stripped 3 bases from V and 6 bases from J, with 11 bases between. CDR3 amino acids: CASSFRFGAEAFF. The CDR3 nucleotides read TGTGCCAGCAGCTTTAGATTCGGGGCTGAAGCTTTCTTT.

This chain uses TRBV5-1 with TRBJ1-1, with a possible D match to TRBD1 (5 bases). Germline V CDR1 and CDR2: SGHRS, YFSETQ. V lost 5 bases to trimming and J lost 8 bases, with 19 bases between them. The CDR3 totals 14 residues. CDR3 region: CASRHPINHREAFF. The CDR3 region has the DNA TGCGCCAGCAGACACCCAATAAACCACAGGGAAGCTTTCTTT.

The V and J genes are TRBV30 and TRBJ2-7; D tentatively fits TRBD1 or TRBD2 (6 bases each). The ends were cut back, 3 bases at V and 12 bases at J, with 15 bases in the middle. This CDR3 spans 11 amino acids. Germline CDR1 is GTSNPN and CDR2 is SVGIG (reference sequence). The CDR3 is CAWSGGHPMYF. In nucleotides, the CDR3 is TGTGCCTGGAGCGGGGGACATCCGATGTACTTC.

The V call is TRBV6-5, the J call TRBJ2-7; no firm D call. The germline V and J ends were trimmed by 5 bases and 1 base, with 15 bases remaining between them. CDR1 MNHEY and CDR2 SVGAGI come from the germline V gene. CDR3 length equals 15 residues. The DNA for the CDR3 is TGTGCCAGCAGTCCCTTTTTGCGAAAATCCTACGAGCAGTACTTC. Its protein product is CASSPFLRKSYEQYF.

The chain is built from TRBV19 and TRBJ1-2, with D possibly TRBD1 on 5 matching bases. Germline V gene lookup returns CDR1 LNHDA and CDR2 SQIVND (reference sequence). Trimming shortened V by 2 bases and J by 4 bases, and 14 bases separated the two germline ends. The CDR3 sequence is 15 residues long. In DNA form, the CDR3 reads TGTGCCAGTAGTATACCGGGTCCGGGGGTCTATGGCTACACCTTC. It yields the protein CASSIPGPGVYGYTF.

The chain combines TRBV15 with TRBJ2-2; D uncertain. The germline V gene has CDR1 LNHNV and CDR2 YYDKDF (reference sequence). The CDR3 has 12 amino acids. V lost 1 base and J 7 bases, leaving 4 bases between the germline ends. This chain's CDR3 is CATSRGDGELFF. The CDR3 DNA reads TGTGCCACCAGCAGAGGCGACGGGGAGCTGTTTTTT.

The chain has TRBV28 and TRBJ2-1, with TRBD2 matching 10 bases. The J segment lost 2 bases and the V segment lost 7 bases, leaving 8 bases of the junction unmatched. CDR1 and CDR2 (germline): MDHEN, SYDVKM. This CDR3 is 16 amino acids long. In nucleotides, the CDR3 is TGTGCCAGCACGGTAGACAGCGGGAGGGCCTACAATGAGCAGTTCTTC. It codes for CASTVDSGRAYNEQFF.

J is TRBJ2-3 and V is TRBV29-1, with D maybe TRBD1 (5 bases). CDR3 length equals 17 residues. Germline CDR1 SQVTM, CDR2 ANQGSEA. Trimming stripped 4 bases from V and 0 bases from J, with 20 bases between. The CDR3 bases are TGCAGCGTTGTAAGGGGTATTGAGGATTATAGCACAGATACGCAGTATTTT. Its protein is CSVVRGIEDYSTDTQYF.

In DNA, the CDR3 is TGTGCCAGCAGCTCGACTAGCGGGGCCAACAATGAGCAGTTCTTC. It is translated as CASSSTSGANNEQFF. V usage is TRBV5-4 and J usage is TRBJ2-1; TRBD2 agrees at 11 bases. Germline loops: CDR1 SGHNT, CDR2 YYREEE (reference sequence). The V and J ends lost 3 bases and 5 bases, in that order; junction bases with no gene match: 4. The CDR3 is made up of 15 amino acids.

CDR3 sequence: CASSVTTGVENQETQYF. Here the CDR3 DNA reads TGTGCCAGCAGCGTCACTACAGGGGTGGAGAACCAAGAGACCCAGTACTTC. The rearrangement links TRBV7-9 to TRBJ2-5; 7 bases map to TRBD1. The CDR3 extends over 17 amino acids. Germline V gene data show CDR1 as SEHNR and CDR2 as FQNEAQ (reference sequence). With 5 bases clipped from V and 0 bases from J, the junction kept 12 bases outside the gene matches.

The V call is TRBV27, the J call TRBJ2-5, with 9 bases identical to TRBD1. The CDR3 extends over 15 amino acids. The germline CDR1 and CDR2 sequences are MNHEY and SMNVEV (reference sequence). V lost 2 bases, J lost 1 base, and 2 bases stayed unmatched. The CDR3 protein is CASSLGTGRQETQYF. DNA for the CDR3: TGTGCCAGCAGTTTAGGGACAGGGCGCCAAGAGACCCAGTACTTC.

The chain carries TRBV6-1 and TRBJ2-2; D might be TRBD1 (6 bases). Germline V CDR1 and CDR2: MNHNS, SASEGT. The CDR3 has 17 residues. Trimming stripped 2 bases from V and 2 bases from J, with 15 bases between. The CDR3 coding sequence is TGTGCCAGCAGTGAAACCGGACAGCGATTAAACACCGGGGAGCTGTTTTTT. Protein sequence: CASSETGQRLNTGELFF.

The V gene is TRBV4-2, the J gene TRBJ2-5, with D unresolved. The CDR3 has 14 residues. V was trimmed by 2 bases and J by 5 bases, leaving 12 bases between them. From germline, CDR1 is LGHNA and CDR2 YNFKEQ. CDR3 amino acids: CASSQLASRETQYF. Here the CDR3 DNA reads TGTGCCAGCAGCCAATTAGCTTCCAGGGAGACCCAGTACTTC.

The rearrangement joins TRBV10-3 to TRBJ2-7; D gene ambiguous. V lost 9 bases and J 1 base, leaving 16 bases between the germline ends. Germline loops: CDR1 ENHRY, CDR2 SYGVKD. The CDR3 extends over 14 amino acids. CDR3 in amino acids: CAIDLPPLSYEQYF. The DNA for the CDR3 is TGTGCCATTGACCTCCCCCCCCTTTCCTACGAGCAGTACTTC.

This clone was detected only once. The chain uses TRBV28 and TRBJ2-1; no clear D. The CDR3 has 18 amino acids. Germline assignment: CDR1 MDHEN and CDR2 SYDVKM. V was trimmed by 2 bases and J by 3 bases, leaving 20 bases between them. CDR3 amino acids: CASSLQPDFYGNYNEQFF. CDR3 nucleotide sequence: TGTGCCAGCAGTTTACAGCCTGACTTTTACGGAAACTACAATGAGCAGTTCTTC.

The V call is TRBV29-1, the J call TRBJ2-7; a weak D match, TRBD1 (5 bases). The length of the CDR3 is 13 residues. Between the trimmed V and J ends, which lost 6 bases and 5 bases, there was a span of 17 bases. In germline, CDR1 is SQVTM, CDR2 ANQGSEA. The CDR3 here is CSVAPSTGHEQYF. CDR3 DNA sequence: TGCAGCGTCGCCCCGTCTACAGGCCACGAGCAGTACTTC.